This T cell receptor (beta chain) was sequenced for a study of Graves' ophthalmopathy and Graves' hyperthyroidism. Whole-study findings and limits: In blood, most expanded thyroid clonotypes above 0.001 frequency were also detected.

RNA transcripts served as template for amplifying TCR beta CDR3 sequences. Following a first-round RT-PCR that used HTBI primers, a second-round multiplex PCR was carried out. TCRdb called the multiplex PCR reads again in MiXCR, with one record for every CDR3 protein. The sample holds 660,000 or so distinct CDR3 sequences, approximately 39% seen once. In this cohort, patients with other autoimmune diseases, uncontrolled infections, pregnancy or lactation were excluded. An approximately 10 ml volume of fresh peripheral blood provided the PBMCs. As regards this clonotype: The target antigen is unknown.

The CDR3 extends over 16 amino acids. Germline values: CDR1 LNHNV, CDR2 YYDKDF (reference sequence). V was pared by 2 bases and J by 10 bases, with 10 bases of the junction left unmatched. This sequence originates from an adult man with Graves' ophthalmopathy. The source material was peripheral blood. The chain combines TRBV15 with TRBJ1-6; 8 nucleotides align to TRBD1. CDR3 in amino acids: CATSRPRDRLGSPLHF. In nucleotides, the CDR3 is TGTGCCACCAGCAGACCCCGGGACAGGTTAGGATCACCCCTCCACTTT.